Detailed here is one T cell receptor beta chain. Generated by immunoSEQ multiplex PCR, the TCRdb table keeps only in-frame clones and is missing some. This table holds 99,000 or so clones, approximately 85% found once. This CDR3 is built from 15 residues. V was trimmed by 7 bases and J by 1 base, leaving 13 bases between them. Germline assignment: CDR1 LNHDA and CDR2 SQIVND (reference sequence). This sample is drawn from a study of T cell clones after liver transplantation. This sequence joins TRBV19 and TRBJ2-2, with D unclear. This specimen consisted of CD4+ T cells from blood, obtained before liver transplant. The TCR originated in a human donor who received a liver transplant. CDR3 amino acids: CASIPSPVNTGELFF. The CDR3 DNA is TGTGCCAGTATCCCGTCCCCCGTGAACACCGGGGAGCTGTTTTTT.